The sequence of this TCR beta chain was determined in a study of CD8 T cells in ankylosing spondylitis. Study-wide findings and caveats: A number of the motif variants had already been described in reactive arthritis synovial fluid and blood. Disease-associated clones were reportedly significantly overrepresented in matched ankylosing spondylitis synovial fluid. Characteristic of ankylosing spondylitis blood, it appeared, was a TCR beta motif comprising several highly homologous variants.

Using its own MiXCR run on the 5' RACE reads, TCRdb lists one record per CDR3 protein. The sample includes about 450,000 distinct CDR3 sequences, roughly a quarter of them seen just once. After removal of 6 bases from V and 3 bases from J, the junction contained 5 bases not matched to a gene. Germline V gene lookup returns CDR1 MNHEY and CDR2 SMNVEV (reference sequence). The CDR3 extends over 15 amino acids. About this clonotype: Its antigen is currently unknown.

This TCR came from a male donor with ankylosing spondylitis. Sequencing was performed on blood, either unsorted or a sorted T cell fraction (not recorded which). This chain links TRBV27 with TRBJ1-4, with 9 positions matching TRBD1. The CDR3: CASSQWTGANEKLFF. CDR3 DNA sequence: TGTGCCAGCAGCCAATGGACAGGGGCTAATGAAAAACTGTTTTTT.